Shown below are 28 T cell receptor beta chains from a single sample sequenced in a study of CD8 T cells in ankylosing spondylitis. TCRdb re-called the 5' RACE reads through MiXCR, storing one row per CDR3 protein. The data contain some 350,000 distinct CDR3 sequences, 14% to 15% of them seen just once; the ten biggest clones take up roughly 1.1%. The specimen was blood, either unsorted or a sorted T cell fraction (not recorded which). These receptors were obtained from a male donor with ankylosing spondylitis or in good health (not recorded which).

This clonotype has a handful of counts. This rearrangement joins TRBV12-3 or TRBV12-4 to TRBJ2-2; no firm D call. The CDR3 covers 15 residues. V was pared by 3 bases and J by 3 bases, with 11 bases between. CDR3 bases: TGTGCCAGCAGTTTTGAGGAGTGGGACACCGGGGAGCTGTTTTTT. It is translated as CASSFEEWDTGELFF.

The chain combines TRBV7-9 with TRBJ2-1; 11 nucleotides agree with TRBD2. Germline values: CDR1 SEHNR, CDR2 FQNEAQ (reference sequence). The CDR3 is made up of 14 amino acids. Trimming at V came to 3 bases and at J to 9 bases, leaving 4 bases not matched to a gene. CDR3 nucleotides: TGTGCCAGCAGCTTTAGCGGGGGGGCTCGTGAGCAGTTCTTC. Encoded protein: CASSFSGGAREQFF.

This clonotype was seen a few times. CDR3 nucleotide sequence: TGTGCCAGCAGTGAAGCGTACCGATTATACTATGGCTACACCTTC. Translation gives CASSEAYRLYYGYTF. The chain is built from TRBV6-1 and TRBJ1-2; no reliable D call. The V gene's germline CDR1 is MNHNS and CDR2 SASEGT. CDR3 length: 15 residues. Trimming took 0 bases from V and 3 from J, leaving 11 bases between them.

This clonotype has just a few counts. The V gene is TRBV29-1, the J gene TRBJ2-2; D gene ambiguous. CDR3 length: 13 residues. V lost 7 bases and J 1 base, leaving 10 bases between the germline ends. Germline lookup yields CDR1 SQVTM and CDR2 ANQGSEA. DNA for the CDR3: TGCAGCGGTGTAACATTGAACACCGGGGAGCTGTTTTTT. Translating gives CSGVTLNTGELFF.

This clonotype has just a few counts. The J gene is TRBJ2-1, the V gene TRBV5-1, with TRBD2 identical over 11 bases. With 1 base clipped from V and 6 bases from J, the junction kept 6 bases outside the gene matches. The CDR3 totals 16 residues. Germline V gene lookup returns CDR1 SGHRS and CDR2 YFSETQ. CDR3 loop: CASSLTGLAGGNEQFF. CDR3 in DNA: TGCGCCAGCAGCTTGACAGGCCTAGCGGGGGGCAATGAGCAGTTCTTC.

This clonotype was observed many times. The CDR3 DNA sequence: TGCGCCAGCAGCCGGCGGCTCCAAGAGACCCAGTACTTC. Translated: CASSRRLQETQYF. The chain couples TRBV5-1 to TRBJ2-5; no definite D call. CDR3 length: 13 residues. Between the trimmed V and J ends, which lost 4 bases and 1 base, there was a span of 8 bases. Germline lookup yields CDR1 SGHRS and CDR2 YFSETQ.

This clonotype was found a few times. The chain couples TRBV12-3 or TRBV12-4 to TRBJ2-7, with 9 nucleotides matching TRBD1. The CDR3 length is 14 residues. Trimming cost V 5 bases and J 5 bases; bases outside gene matches: 7. The CDR3 DNA reads TGTGCCAGCAGTCCGGGACAGGGTTGGAACGAGCAGTACTTC. Translation: CASSPGQGWNEQYF.

There are many counts of this clonotype. This sequence joins TRBV12-3 or TRBV12-4 and TRBJ1-2; a weak D match, TRBD1 (5 bases). V was trimmed by 3 bases and J by 8 bases, leaving 22 bases between them. The CDR3 loop spans 16 amino acids. This chain's CDR3 is CASSLHAAGQGVGYTF. DNA of the CDR3: TGTGCCAGCAGTTTGCATGCCGCGGGTCAGGGAGTGGGCTACACCTTC.

The chain recombines TRBV6-5 with TRBJ2-3; D is ambiguous. Germline loops: CDR1 MNHEY, CDR2 SVGAGI. CDR3 size: 14 residues. V was trimmed by 1 base and J by 4 bases, leaving 9 bases between them. The CDR3 DNA is TGTGCCAGCAGTTACTACCGACTCGCAGATACGCAGTATTTT. Translating it yields CASSYYRLADTQYF.

This clonotype was recorded at least ten times. V gene TRBV5-5 combines with J gene TRBJ1-1, with D possibly TRBD1 on 5 matching bases. The V gene's germline CDR1 is SGHKS and CDR2 YYEKEE (reference sequence). Between the trimmed V and J ends, which lost 4 bases and 4 bases, there was a span of 26 bases. The CDR3 has 18 amino acids. CDR3 in amino acids: CASSNYGRDGSFRTEAFF. CDR3 DNA: TGTGCCAGCAGCAACTATGGGAGGGACGGTTCCTTCCGCACTGAAGCTTTCTTT.

At least ten counts were recorded for this clonotype. CDR3 coding DNA: TGCGCCAGCAGCCAGACAGGTCCTTACTACAATGAGCAGTTCTTC. It is translated as CASSQTGPYYNEQFF. The chain has TRBV5-1 and TRBJ2-1, with a weak D call TRBD1 (6 bases). In germline, CDR1 is SGHRS, CDR2 YFSETQ. This CDR3 contains 15 residues. With 4 bases removed from V and 3 bases from J, the gap between germline ends came to 14 bases.

V usage is TRBV12-3 or TRBV12-4 and J usage is TRBJ2-2, with TRBD2 as a possible D gene (5 bases). V gave up 5 bases and J gave up 3 bases, with 16 bases separating them. This CDR3 is 16 amino acids long. CDR3 sequence reads: CASSHTAGLDTGELFF. Here the CDR3 DNA reads TGTGCCAGCAGTCACACTGCGGGTTTAGACACCGGGGAGCTGTTTTTT.

This clonotype was recorded a few times. The chain recombines TRBV30 with TRBJ1-2; 11 bases align to TRBD1. Trimming cost V 1 base and J 13 bases; bases outside gene matches: 2. The germline V gene has CDR1 GTSNPN and CDR2 SVGIG (reference sequence). The CDR3 extends over 11 amino acids. CDR3 in amino acids: CAWSGTGGTTF. CDR3 nucleotide sequence: TGTGCCTGGAGTGGGACAGGGGGCACCACCTTC.

J is TRBJ2-7 and V is TRBV28, with D possibly being TRBD2 (6 bases). The CDR3 is made up of 13 amino acids. Trimming removed 7 bases at V and 5 bases at J, with 15 bases between. The germline gives CDR1 MDHEN, CDR2 SYDVKM. The CDR3 DNA follows: TGTGCCAGCACTGGAGGGATTCTCCACGAGCAGTACTTC. Translated: CASTGGILHEQYF.

This clonotype was seen a few times. The rearrangement uses TRBV4-1 and TRBJ2-2; D may be TRBD1 (5 bases). V was cut by 2 bases and J by 0 bases, with 13 bases left in between. The germline V gene has CDR1 MGHRA and CDR2 YSYEKL. The CDR3 consists of 17 residues. CDR3 sequence (DNA): TGCGCCAGCAGCCAAACAGGCGTGGGGTCGAACACCGGGGAGCTGTTTTTT. It specifies CASSQTGVGSNTGELFF.

This chain links TRBV7-2 with TRBJ2-2, with D maybe TRBD2 (5 bases). Between the trimmed V and J ends, which lost 5 bases and 4 bases, there was a span of 8 bases. The CDR3 is made up of 13 amino acids. Germline CDR1 and CDR2: SGHTA and FQGNSA. CDR3 DNA: TGTGCCAGCAGCCCCGAGGGCACCGGGGAGCTGTTTTTT. Translation: CASSPEGTGELFF.

This clonotype was observed a handful of times. V and J are TRBV7-2 and TRBJ1-3; the D is unclear. The CDR3 covers 16 residues. Germline V gene data show CDR1 as SGHTA and CDR2 as FQGNSA. V was cut by 1 base and J by 0 bases, with 10 bases left in between. As DNA, the CDR3 is TGTGCCAGCAGCTTAGAACAGTACCACTCTGGAAACACCATATATTTT. Protein product: CASSLEQYHSGNTIYF.

The rearrangement links TRBV7-9 to TRBJ1-5; D perhaps matches TRBD1 (6 bases). Germline loops: CDR1 SEHNR, CDR2 FQNEAQ (reference sequence). This CDR3 comprises 15 residues. The V end lost 6 bases, the J end lost 2 bases, and 14 bases lay between the germline ends. The CDR3 nucleotides are TGTGCCAGCAGTCCCGAAGGGGGTGGCAATCAGCCCCAGCATTTT. It yields the protein CASSPEGGGNQPQHF.

This clonotype turned up a few times. This chain uses TRBV28 with TRBJ1-2; D unclear. Germline V CDR1 and CDR2: MDHEN, SYDVKM. The CDR3 extends over 13 amino acids. V shed 7 bases and J shed 6 bases, with 15 bases lying between them. The chain's CDR3 is CASTPAGADGYTF. The CDR3 bases are TGTGCCAGCACCCCCGCAGGCGCGGATGGCTACACCTTC.

The chain is built from TRBV4-1 and TRBJ2-3; D remains unclear. The CDR3 runs 14 residues. Trimming shortened V by 4 bases and J by 6 bases, and 14 bases separated the two germline ends. Germline CDR1 is MGHRA and CDR2 is YSYEKL. The DNA of the CDR3 is TGCGCCAGCAGCCCCCTCGGGCCTGCGGATACGCAGTATTTT. Translating gives CASSPLGPADTQYF.

This clonotype was seen more than once but under ten times. This chain uses TRBV29-1 with TRBJ2-3, with a possible D match to TRBD2 (6 bases). Germline CDR1 SQVTM, CDR2 ANQGSEA. The CDR3 length is 17 residues. With 2 bases removed from V and 4 bases from J, the gap between germline ends came to 22 bases. This CDR3 is CSVEPRRRRGGSDTQYF. CDR3 DNA sequence: TGCAGCGTTGAACCCCGGAGGCGGAGGGGCGGGTCAGATACGCAGTATTTT.

Only a few counts were recorded for this clonotype. The CDR3 DNA sequence: TGTGCCAGCAGCCAAGATGTCTCTAGGGGAAATGAGCAGTTCTTC. Residues: CASSQDVSRGNEQFF. The gene calls are TRBV4-2 and TRBJ2-1, with a weak D call TRBD1 (5 bases). This CDR3 comprises 15 residues. Germline CDR1 reads LGHNA; CDR2 reads YNFKEQ. V lost 0 bases and J 7 bases, leaving 13 bases between the germline ends.

The V call is TRBV12-3 or TRBV12-4, the J call TRBJ2-1, with TRBD2 matching over 9 bases. The CDR3 is made up of 12 amino acids. Trimming cost V 6 bases and J 10 bases; bases outside gene matches: 4. The CDR3 DNA follows: TGTGCCAGCAGCCTTACTAGCGGGGAGCAGTTCTTC. Amino acids: CASSLTSGEQFF.

This clonotype has just a few counts. The V and J genes are TRBV4-1 and TRBJ2-2, with a weak D call TRBD1 (6 bases). Between the trimmed V and J ends, which lost 1 base and 4 bases, there was a span of 13 bases. The CDR3 sequence is 16 residues long. The V gene's germline CDR1 is MGHRA and CDR2 YSYEKL. The chain's CDR3 is CASSQADLGATGELFF. The CDR3 nucleotides are TGCGCCAGCAGCCAAGCAGATCTGGGGGCCACCGGGGAGCTGTTTTTT.

This chain joins TRBV10-2 and TRBJ1-4; D possibly corresponds to TRBD1 (5 bases). Trimming pared 2 bases from V and 13 bases from J, leaving 8 bases between. The germline V gene encodes CDR1 WSHSY and CDR2 SAAADI. The CDR3 consists of 11 residues. Here the CDR3 reads CASSEGGRLFF. In nucleotides, the CDR3 is TGCGCCAGCAGTGAGGGGGGGAGACTGTTTTTT.

In its sample, this clonotype was seen a few times. The V and J genes are TRBV29-1 and TRBJ1-2; D unresolved. Germline CDR1 and CDR2: SQVTM and ANQGSEA. The CDR3 sequence is 11 residues long. The V gene lost 3 bases and the J gene lost 4 bases, with 6 bases spanning the gap. In DNA, the CDR3 is TGCAGCGTTGACGGCGGCTATGGCTACACCTTC. Its translation is CSVDGGYGYTF.

V and J are TRBV9 and TRBJ2-3; 8 bases are a match to TRBD1. The CDR3 extends over 15 amino acids. The V gene's germline CDR1 is SGDLS and CDR2 YYNGEE. With V trimmed by 4 bases and J by 4 bases, 8 bases remained unmatched. The CDR3 loop reads CASSLGQGKADTQYF. CDR3 DNA sequence: TGTGCCAGCAGCCTAGGACAGGGTAAGGCAGATACGCAGTATTTT.

This CDR3 reads CASSQDNLAGIGRFF. The CDR3 region has the DNA TGTGCCAGCAGCCAAGATAATCTAGCGGGAATCGGTCGGTTCTTC. The chain couples TRBV3-1 to TRBJ2-1; 9 bases map to TRBD2. The V and J ends lost 0 bases and 15 bases, in that order; junction bases with no gene match: 12. The CDR3 extends over 15 amino acids. CDR1 and CDR2 from the germline V gene are LGHDT and YNNKEL (reference sequence).